The rows below give T cell receptor beta chains drawn from one sample of a study of blood T cell repertoires in COVID-19. Repertoires were generated with immunoSEQ multiplex PCR, while TCRdb's copy carries only in-frame clones and drops some. The table shows over 200,000 clones, with approximately 80% occurring only once. Source material: PBMCs or T cells enriched from blood (not recorded which). Receptors were obtained from a man aged 40-49 years who had recovered from COVID-19. Each CDR3 is given with its conserved first and last residue. Each record gives: V gene, D gene, clone size, J gene, CDR3 length, CDR3 protein, CDR3 DNA. The D gene is left open where the match is weak. Some rows have no size entry. The others give once, few or many, or a class for an expanded clone.

V: TRBV9
D: NA
size: NA
J: TRBJ2-4
length: 16
CDR3: CASSVTGSLAKNIQYF
DNA: TGTGCCAGCAGCGTCACGGGGTCCCTAGCCAAAAACATTCAGTACTTC

V: TRBV27
D: NA
size: once
J: TRBJ1-6
length: 16
CDR3: CASSPAGNSYNSPLHF
DNA: TGTGCCAGCAGCCCGGCGGGGAACTCCTATAATTCACCCCTCCACTTT

V: TRBV5-6
D: TRBD1
size: NA
J: TRBJ1-6
length: 15
CDR3: CASFRQGSDNSPLHF
DNA: TGTGCCAGCTTCAGACAGGGGTCTGATAATTCACCCCTCCACTTT

V: TRBV18
D: TRBD2
size: NA
J: TRBJ2-1
length: 14
CDR3: CASSRRPSGEEQFF
DNA: TGTGCCAGCTCACGTCGCCCTAGCGGGGAAGAGCAGTTCTTC

V: TRBV5-5
D: NA
size: few
J: TRBJ2-3
length: 14
CDR3: CASSRGQFKDTQYF
DNA: TGTGCCAGCAGCCGAGGGCAGTTTAAGGATACGCAGTATTTT

V: TRBV11-2
D: TRBD1
size: NA
J: TRBJ1-2
length: 15
CDR3: CASSLDLGQKGGYTF
DNA: TGTGCCAGCAGCTTAGATCTGGGACAGAAAGGGGGCTACACCTTC

V: TRBV10-3
D: TRBD1
size: NA
J: TRBJ2-7
length: 14
CDR3: CAISGGTGVYEQYF
DNA: TGTGCCATCAGTGGGGGGACAGGGGTCTACGAGCAGTACTTC

V: TRBV6-5
D: TRBD1
size: once
J: TRBJ1-2
length: 14
CDR3: CASIYTGGFYGYTF
DNA: TGTGCCAGCATCTACACAGGGGGATTCTATGGCTACACCTTC

V: TRBV7-9
D: NA
size: NA
J: TRBJ1-1
length: 14
CDR3: CASILPRSNTEAFF
DNA: TGTGCCAGCATCCTGCCGCGAAGCAACACTGAAGCTTTCTTT

V: TRBV5-1
D: NA
size: NA
J: TRBJ1-3
length: 15
CDR3: CASSLRESSGNTIYF
DNA: TGCGCCAGCAGCTTGCGGGAGTCCTCTGGAAACACCATATATTTT

V: TRBV27
D: NA
size: NA
J: TRBJ1-1
length: 13
CDR3: CASSFSGGTEAFF
DNA: TGTGCCAGCAGTTTTTCGGGTGGAACTGAAGCTTTCTTT

V: TRBV5-4
D: TRBD2
size: NA
J: TRBJ2-7
length: 18
CDR3: CASSLAGISGSRAYEQYF
DNA: TGTGCCAGCAGCTTGGCCGGGATTAGCGGGAGTCGAGCCTACGAGCAGTACTTC

V: TRBV6-2/TRBV6-3
D: NA
size: NA
J: TRBJ2-7
length: 15
CDR3: CASSYLRPIRYEQYF
DNA: TGTGCCAGCAGCTACTTGAGGCCCATTAGGTACGAGCAGTACTTC

V: TRBV4-1
D: TRBD1
size: NA
J: TRBJ2-5
length: 14
CDR3: CASSQQGAGETQYF
DNA: TGCGCCAGCAGCCAACAGGGGGCAGGGGAGACCCAGTACTTC

V: TRBV5-4
D: NA
size: NA
J: TRBJ1-2
length: 14
CDR3: CASSLAGVRYGYTF
DNA: TGTGCCAGCAGCTTGGCCGGAGTACGCTATGGCTACACCTTC

V: TRBV28
D: NA
size: once
J: TRBJ2-3
length: 14
CDR3: CASSLPGETDTQYF
DNA: TGTGCCAGCAGTTTACCGGGAGAGACAGATACGCAGTATTTT

V: TRBV4-1
D: NA
size: once
J: TRBJ2-5
length: 14
CDR3: CASSPTRLQETQYF
DNA: TGCGCCAGCAGCCCAACGAGGCTACAAGAGACCCAGTACTTC

V: TRBV19
D: TRBD1
size: NA
J: TRBJ1-6
length: 15
CDR3: CASRPGTGVGSPLHF
DNA: TGTGCCAGTAGGCCTGGGACAGGGGTTGGGTCACCCCTCCACTTT

V: TRBV7-9
D: NA
size: NA
J: TRBJ2-2
length: 12
CDR3: CASSPPGGELFF
DNA: TGTGCCAGCAGCCCCCCGGGCGGGGAGCTGTTTTTT

V: TRBV7-6
D: TRBD2
size: few
J: TRBJ2-7
length: 17
CDR3: CASSLMTSGTSGYEQYF
DNA: TGTGCCAGCAGCTTAATGACTAGCGGCACCTCGGGCTACGAGCAGTACTTC

V: TRBV3-1/TRBV3-2
D: NA
size: NA
J: TRBJ1-2
length: 16
CDR3: CASSQDPRGLNYGYTF
DNA: TGTGCCAGCAGCCAAGATCCAAGGGGCCTTAACTATGGCTACACCTTC

V: TRBV5-1
D: NA
size: once
J: TRBJ1-2
length: 15
CDR3: CASSRNGGRDYGYTF
DNA: TGCGCCAGCAGCCGGAATGGAGGACGTGACTATGGCTACACCTTC

V: TRBV3-1/TRBV3-2
D: NA
size: NA
J: TRBJ2-6
length: 14
CDR3: CASSQTSGANVLTF
DNA: TGTGCCAGCAGCCAAACTTCTGGGGCCAACGTCCTGACTTTC

V: TRBV6-5
D: TRBD1
size: once
J: TRBJ1-3
length: 14
CDR3: CASSYADRGNTIYF
DNA: TGTGCCAGCAGTTATGCGGACAGGGGAAACACCATATATTTT

V: TRBV12-5
D: NA
size: NA
J: TRBJ2-3
length: 15
CDR3: CASGLALVRTDTQYF
DNA: TGTGCTAGTGGTTTGGCACTAGTGCGCACAGATACGCAGTATTTT

V: TRBV27
D: TRBD1
size: NA
J: TRBJ1-4
length: 12
CDR3: CASSARQGKLFF
DNA: TGTGCCAGCAGCGCCAGACAGGGAAAACTGTTTTTT

V: TRBV5-4
D: NA
size: once
J: TRBJ1-5
length: 17
CDR3: CASSLVYPGHSNQPQHF
DNA: TGTGCCAGCAGCTTGGTTTACCCAGGGCATAGCAATCAGCCCCAGCATTTT

V: TRBV5-1
D: TRBD1
size: few
J: TRBJ1-1
length: 14
CDR3: CASSSTGGRTEAFF
DNA: TGCGCCAGCAGCAGTACAGGGGGGAGGACTGAAGCTTTCTTT

V: TRBV7-3
D: NA
size: NA
J: TRBJ2-2
length: 15
CDR3: CASSRQAGVTGELFF
DNA: TGTGCCAGCAGCCGACAGGCGGGAGTCACCGGGGAGCTGTTTTTT

V: TRBV7-2
D: NA
size: NA
J: TRBJ1-2
length: 13
CDR3: CASSLSRGGGYTF
DNA: TGTGCCAGCAGCTTATCCAGGGGTGGAGGCTACACCTTC

V: TRBV11-2
D: NA
size: NA
J: TRBJ1-2
length: 14
CDR3: CASSLIGASYGYTF
DNA: TGTGCCAGCAGCTTAATAGGGGCCTCCTATGGCTACACCTTC

V: TRBV19
D: TRBD1
size: many
J: TRBJ2-1
length: 13
CDR3: CATRTGENNEQFF
DNA: TGTGCCACACGGACAGGGGAGAACAATGAGCAGTTCTTC

V: TRBV20-1
D: NA
size: NA
J: TRBJ1-2
length: 13
CDR3: CSASRRRDYGYTF
DNA: TGCAGTGCTAGTCGGCGACGGGATTATGGCTACACCTTC

V: TRBV9
D: TRBD2
size: NA
J: TRBJ2-5
length: 15
CDR3: CASSVVPSGRETQYF
DNA: TGTGCCAGCAGCGTAGTTCCTAGCGGGAGAGAGACCCAGTACTTC

V: TRBV18
D: NA
size: NA
J: TRBJ1-4
length: 14
CDR3: CASSPGGANEKLFF
DNA: TGTGCCAGCTCACCAGGGGGGGCGAATGAAAAACTGTTTTTT

V: TRBV5-1
D: TRBD1
size: NA
J: TRBJ1-2
length: 14
CDR3: CASSLQGQLRGYTF
DNA: TGCGCCAGCAGCTTGCAGGGACAGTTGCGTGGCTACACCTTC

V: TRBV18
D: TRBD1
size: NA
J: TRBJ2-5
length: 14
CDR3: CASSPGQGQETQYF
DNA: TGTGCCAGCTCACCTGGACAGGGCCAAGAGACCCAGTACTTC

V: TRBV7-3
D: TRBD1
size: NA
J: TRBJ2-2
length: 16
CDR3: CASSKGWDRGTGELFF
DNA: TGTGCCAGCAGCAAAGGGTGGGACAGGGGGACCGGGGAGCTGTTTTTT

V: TRBV27
D: TRBD1
size: NA
J: TRBJ1-6
length: 15
CDR3: CASRPLQGDNSPLHF
DNA: TGTGCCAGCAGGCCCCTTCAGGGGGATAATTCACCCCTCCACTTT

V: TRBV7-3
D: NA
size: NA
J: TRBJ2-5
length: 15
CDR3: CASSPRSGRGGTQYF
DNA: TGTGCCAGCAGCCCCCGCTCTGGGCGGGGAGGGACCCAGTACTTC

V: TRBV5-5
D: TRBD1
size: NA
J: TRBJ1-2
length: 14
CDR3: CASSLDRGRGGYTF
DNA: TGTGCCAGCAGCTTGGACAGGGGGCGCGGTGGCTACACTTTC

V: TRBV25-1
D: TRBD1
size: NA
J: TRBJ1-2
length: 15
CDR3: CASSGWGTGVGGYTF
DNA: TGTGCCAGCAGTGGCTGGGGGACAGGGGTAGGAGGCTACACCTTC

V: TRBV7-8
D: TRBD1
size: NA
J: TRBJ2-5
length: 14
CDR3: CASSLQGARETQYF
DNA: TGTGCCAGCAGCTTACAGGGGGCTAGGGAGACCCAGTACTTC

V: TRBV9
D: TRBD1
size: NA
J: TRBJ1-2
length: 15
CDR3: CASSSLLTGNYGYTF
DNA: TGTGCCAGCAGCTCGCTGCTGACAGGGAACTATGGCTACACCTTC

V: TRBV30
D: NA
size: NA
J: TRBJ1-5
length: 13
CDR3: CAWSVLTGQPQHF
DNA: TGTGCCTGGAGTGTACTTACGGGGCAGCCCCAGCATTTT

V: TRBV20-1
D: NA
size: NA
J: TRBJ1-2
length: 13
CDR3: CSASKDRSYGYTF
DNA: TGCAGTGCTAGTAAGGACAGATCATATGGCTACACCTTC

V: TRBV4-1
D: NA
size: few
J: TRBJ1-1
length: 19
CDR3: CASSQDGRRAFRMNTEAFF
DNA: TGCGCCAGCAGCCAAGACGGGAGGAGGGCGTTTAGGATGAACACTGAAGCTTTCTTT

V: TRBV19
D: NA
size: NA
J: TRBJ2-5
length: 12
CDR3: CASSSQRTRVHF
DNA: TGTGCCAGTAGTTCACAGCGGACCCGGGTGCACTTC

V: TRBV12-3/TRBV12-4
D: NA
size: NA
J: TRBJ2-1
length: 11
CDR3: CASSSGNEQFF
DNA: TGTGCCAGCAGTTCCGGGAATGAGCAGTTCTTC

V: TRBV5-1
D: NA
size: NA
J: TRBJ1-2
length: 14
CDR3: CASSLGLEGYGYTF
DNA: TGCGCCAGCAGCTTGGGGCTGGAGGGCTATGGCTACACCTTC

V: TRBV6-5
D: NA
size: NA
J: TRBJ2-1
length: 14
CDR3: CASSSTRVGNEQFF
DNA: TGTGCCAGCAGTTCTACTAGAGTAGGTAATGAGCAGTTCTTC

V: TRBV14
D: NA
size: NA
J: TRBJ1-1
length: 13
CDR3: CASSPRATTEAFF
DNA: TGTGCCAGCAGCCCCAGGGCAACCACTGAAGCTTTCTTT

V: TRBV27
D: NA
size: NA
J: TRBJ1-1
length: 15
CDR3: CASSAPLGRDTEAFF
DNA: TGTGCCAGCAGCGCACCTTTGGGGCGCGACACTGAAGCTTTCTTT

V: TRBV12-3/TRBV12-4
D: TRBD1
size: NA
J: TRBJ2-1
length: 11
CDR3: CASRSRDRGVF
DNA: TGTGCCAGCAGGTCCCGGGACAGGGGAGTCTTC

V: TRBV5-6
D: NA
size: NA
J: TRBJ1-1
length: 12
CDR3: CASSLEENEAFF
DNA: TGTGCCAGCAGCTTGGAGGAGAATGAAGCTTTCTTT